These T cell receptor beta chains were read from a single sample in a study of T cells in narcolepsy. Data came from immunoSEQ multiplex PCR; TCRdb stores just in-frame clones and leaves some out. The table records 15,000 to 17,000 clones, about 85% of them present only once. Sequencing input: memory (CD45RA-) CD4+ T cells from blood. These receptors were taken from a human donor in good health. Each CDR3 is given with its conserved first and last residue. D genes are given only for firm matches.

d_call: .
v_call: TRBV10-3
j_call: TRBJ2-3
cdr3_nt: TGTGCCATCAGTGAGGTGGGGCACACAGATACGCAGTATTTT
cdr3_aa: CAISEVGHTDTQYF

d_call: TRBD1
v_call: TRBV7-2
j_call: TRBJ1-2
cdr3_nt: TGTGCCAGCAGCCCCCGACAGGGGGGGGGCTACACCTTC
cdr3_aa: CASSPRQGGGYTF

d_call: TRBD1
v_call: TRBV10-3
j_call: TRBJ1-2
cdr3_nt: TGTGCCATCAGTGGATCACAGGGGGCGGATGGCTACACCTTC
cdr3_aa: CAISGSQGADGYTF

d_call: TRBD2
v_call: TRBV29-1
j_call: TRBJ2-7
cdr3_nt: TGCAGCGTGGGTGGCGGGAGAGGGTACGAGCAGTACTTC
cdr3_aa: CSVGGGRGYEQYF

d_call: .
v_call: TRBV18
j_call: TRBJ1-4
cdr3_nt: TGTGCCAGCTCCCCGTCGACAGGCCGTGAAAAACTGTTTTTT
cdr3_aa: CASSPSTGREKLFF

d_call: .
v_call: TRBV10-3
j_call: TRBJ2-7
cdr3_nt: TGTGCCACTCTCGATGGGGGTGGGGCGGGCGAGCAGTACTTC
cdr3_aa: CATLDGGGAGEQYF

d_call: .
v_call: TRBV7-2
j_call: TRBJ1-2
cdr3_nt: TGTGCCAGCAGCTCCGACCATGGGGGCTATGGCTACACCTTC
cdr3_aa: CASSSDHGGYGYTF

d_call: .
v_call: TRBV29-1
j_call: TRBJ1-1
cdr3_nt: TGCAGCGTTGATATGGGGGGGTGGAACACTGAAGCTTTCTTT
cdr3_aa: CSVDMGGWNTEAFF

d_call: .
v_call: TRBV4-2
j_call: TRBJ2-5
cdr3_nt: TGTGCCAGCAGCCATCGAGCGAAAGAGACCCAGTACTTC
cdr3_aa: CASSHRAKETQYF

d_call: TRBD1
v_call: TRBV5-6
j_call: TRBJ1-2
cdr3_nt: TGTGCCAGCAGCCACGCCGAGGGGGACAGCTATGGCTACACCTTC
cdr3_aa: CASSHAEGDSYGYTF

d_call: .
v_call: TRBV29-1
j_call: TRBJ2-2
cdr3_nt: TGCAGCGTTCGTGGCGAAACCGGGGAGCTGTTTTTT
cdr3_aa: CSVRGETGELFF

d_call: .
v_call: TRBV4-1
j_call: TRBJ2-3
cdr3_nt: TGCGCCAGCAGCCTCACTTACGCAGATACGCAGTATTTT
cdr3_aa: CASSLTYADTQYF

d_call: TRBD1
v_call: TRBV14
j_call: TRBJ2-5
cdr3_nt: TGTGCCAGCAGCCAAGCCGGGACAGGGGGCACCACCCAGTACTTC
cdr3_aa: CASSQAGTGGTTQYF